One TCR beta chain is described in this entry. Its matching antigen is unknown. This sample is part of a study of graft-versus-host responses after intestinal transplantation. For the study at large: Grafts were multivisceral, liver-intestinal, or isolated intestinal. Recipients uniformly received anti-thymocyte globulin induction, followed by tacrolimus and steroids for about three years. Overall study findings and caveats: High graft-versus-host to host-versus-graft clonal ratios were found in allografts of patients who had graft-donor T cell macrochimerism. Some GvH clones were seen earlier in gut or blood, suggesting intestinal origin.

J lost 3 bases, V lost 7 bases, and 9 bases had no gene match. Per the germline V gene, CDR1 is LNHDA and CDR2 is SQIVND (reference sequence). This CDR3 spans 15 amino acids. Measured with immunoSEQ multiplex PCR; TCRdb has only the in-frame clones, and not every one. The data show tens of thousands of clones, around nine tenths seen once. The sample was unstimulated CD4+ T cells sorted from spleen or lymph node cells, taken before intestinal transplant. This sequence originates from a human donor who received an intestinal transplant. This rearrangement joins TRBV19 to TRBJ2-1; 7 nucleotides match TRBD2. The DNA of the CDR3 is TGTGCCAGTACCCCGGGGGGAGCGGGCTACAATGAGCAGTTCTTC. This codes for CASTPGGAGYNEQFF.